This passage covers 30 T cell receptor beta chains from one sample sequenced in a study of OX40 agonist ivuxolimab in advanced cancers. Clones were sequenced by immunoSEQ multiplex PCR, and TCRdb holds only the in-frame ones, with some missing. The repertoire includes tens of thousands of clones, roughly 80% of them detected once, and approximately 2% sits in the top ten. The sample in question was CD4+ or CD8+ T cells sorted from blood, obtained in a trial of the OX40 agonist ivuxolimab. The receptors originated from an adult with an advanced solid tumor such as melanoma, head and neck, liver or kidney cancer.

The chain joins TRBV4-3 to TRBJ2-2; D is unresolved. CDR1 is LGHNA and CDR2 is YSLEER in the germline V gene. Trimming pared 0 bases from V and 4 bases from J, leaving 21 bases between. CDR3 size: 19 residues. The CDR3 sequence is CASSQDRPGYSLVTGELFF. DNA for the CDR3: TGCGCCAGCAGCCAAGATCGGCCCGGGTACAGTCTCGTCACCGGGGAGCTGTTTTTT.

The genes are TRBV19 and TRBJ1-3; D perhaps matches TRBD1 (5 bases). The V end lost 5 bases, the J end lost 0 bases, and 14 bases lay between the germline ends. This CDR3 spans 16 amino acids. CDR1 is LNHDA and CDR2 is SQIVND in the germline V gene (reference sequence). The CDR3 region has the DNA TGTGCCAGTAGTGCCTCGGGACGCCTCTCTGGAAACACCATATATTTT. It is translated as CASSASGRLSGNTIYF.

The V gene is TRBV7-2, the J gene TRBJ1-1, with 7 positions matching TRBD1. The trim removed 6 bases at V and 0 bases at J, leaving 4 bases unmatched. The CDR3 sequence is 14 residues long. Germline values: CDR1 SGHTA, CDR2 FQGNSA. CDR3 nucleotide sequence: TGTGCCAGCAGGCGACAGGGAGTGAACACTGAAGCTTTCTTT. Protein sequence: CASRRQGVNTEAFF.

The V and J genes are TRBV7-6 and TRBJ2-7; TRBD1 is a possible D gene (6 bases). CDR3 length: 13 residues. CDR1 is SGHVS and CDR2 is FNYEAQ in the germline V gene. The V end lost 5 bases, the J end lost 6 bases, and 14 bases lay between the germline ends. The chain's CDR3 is CASSPGQTGEQYF. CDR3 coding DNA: TGTGCCAGCAGCCCCGGACAGACCGGCGAGCAGTACTTC.

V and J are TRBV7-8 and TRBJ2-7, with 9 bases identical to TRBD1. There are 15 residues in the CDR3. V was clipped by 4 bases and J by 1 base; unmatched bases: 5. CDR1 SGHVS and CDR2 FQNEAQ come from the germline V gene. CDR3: CASSSGQGKSYEQYF. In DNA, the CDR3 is TGTGCCAGCAGCTCGGGACAGGGCAAGTCCTACGAGCAGTACTTC. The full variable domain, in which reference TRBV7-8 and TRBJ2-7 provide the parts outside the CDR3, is GAGVSQSPRYKVAKRGQDVALRCDPISGHVSLFWYQQALGQGPEFLTYFQNEAQLDKSGLPSDRFFAERPEGSVSTLKIQRTQQEDSAVYLCASSSGQGKSYEQYFGPGTRLTVT.

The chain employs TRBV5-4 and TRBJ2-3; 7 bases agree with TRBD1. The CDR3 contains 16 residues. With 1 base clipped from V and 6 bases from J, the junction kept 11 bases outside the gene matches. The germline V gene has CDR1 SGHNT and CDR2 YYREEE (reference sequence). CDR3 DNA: TGTGCCAGCAGCTTGTCGGGGACAGTCGGAAGGGATACGCAGTATTTT. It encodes CASSLSGTVGRDTQYF.

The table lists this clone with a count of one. The CDR3 nucleotides are TGCGCCAGCAGCCACGCTGTCGTAGAGGGCTACGAGCAGTACTTC. This encodes CASSHAVVEGYEQYF. V is TRBV4-1 and J is TRBJ2-7, with D possibly matching TRBD2 (5 bases). CDR1 and CDR2 (germline): MGHRA, YSYEKL. V lost 3 bases to trimming and J lost 3 bases, with 15 bases between them. CDR3 size: 15 residues.

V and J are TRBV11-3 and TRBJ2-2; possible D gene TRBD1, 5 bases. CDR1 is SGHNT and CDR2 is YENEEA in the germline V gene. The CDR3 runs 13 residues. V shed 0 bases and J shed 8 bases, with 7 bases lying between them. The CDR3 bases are TGTGCCAGCAGCTTAGAGGGGCTAGGGGAGCTGTTTTTT. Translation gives CASSLEGLGELFF.

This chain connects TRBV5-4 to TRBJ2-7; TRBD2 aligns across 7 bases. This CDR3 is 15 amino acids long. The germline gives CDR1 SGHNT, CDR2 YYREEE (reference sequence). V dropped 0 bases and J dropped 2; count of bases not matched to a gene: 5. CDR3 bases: TGTGCCAGCAGCTTGGGGGGAGGGCCTCCCTACGAGCAGTACTTC. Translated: CASSLGGGPPYEQYF.

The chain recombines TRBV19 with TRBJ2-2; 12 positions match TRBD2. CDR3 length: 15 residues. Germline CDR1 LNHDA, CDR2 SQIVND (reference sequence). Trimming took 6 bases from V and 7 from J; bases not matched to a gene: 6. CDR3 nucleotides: TGTGCCAGTAGAGAAACTAGCGGGAGGTTCGGGGAGCTGTTTTTT. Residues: CASRETSGRFGELFF.

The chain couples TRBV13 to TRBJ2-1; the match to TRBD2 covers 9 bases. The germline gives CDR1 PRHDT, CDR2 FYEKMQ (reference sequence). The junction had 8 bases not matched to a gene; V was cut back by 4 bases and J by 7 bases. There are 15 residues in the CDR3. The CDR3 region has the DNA TGTGCCAGCAGCTCCCCCGGACTAGCGTATAATGAGCAGTTCTTC. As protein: CASSSPGLAYNEQFF.

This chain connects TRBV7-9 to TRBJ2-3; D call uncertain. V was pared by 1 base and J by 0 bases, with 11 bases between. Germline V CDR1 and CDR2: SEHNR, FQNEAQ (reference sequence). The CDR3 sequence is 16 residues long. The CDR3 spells CASSLVGLESTDTQYF. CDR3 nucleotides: TGTGCCAGCAGCTTAGTCGGCCTGGAGAGCACAGATACGCAGTATTTT.

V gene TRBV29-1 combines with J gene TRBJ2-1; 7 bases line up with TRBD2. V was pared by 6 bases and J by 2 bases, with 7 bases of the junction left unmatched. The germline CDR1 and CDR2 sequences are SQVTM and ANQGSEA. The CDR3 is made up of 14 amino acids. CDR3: CSVIPGLTYNEQFF. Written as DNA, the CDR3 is TGCAGCGTAATCCCGGGACTAACCTACAATGAGCAGTTCTTC.

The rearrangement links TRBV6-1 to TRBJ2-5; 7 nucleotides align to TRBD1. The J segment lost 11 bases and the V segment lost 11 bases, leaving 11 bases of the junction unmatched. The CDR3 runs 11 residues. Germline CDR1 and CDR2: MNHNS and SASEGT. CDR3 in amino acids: CAFKGAGEQYF. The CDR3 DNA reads TGTGCCTTTAAGGGGGCGGGTGAGCAGTACTTC.

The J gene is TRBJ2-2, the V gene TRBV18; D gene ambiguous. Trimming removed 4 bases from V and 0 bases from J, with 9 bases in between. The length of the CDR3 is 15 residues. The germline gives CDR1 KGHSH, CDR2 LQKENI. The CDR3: CASSQGNPNTGELFF. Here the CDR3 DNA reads TGTGCCAGCTCACAAGGGAACCCGAACACCGGGGAGCTGTTTTTT.

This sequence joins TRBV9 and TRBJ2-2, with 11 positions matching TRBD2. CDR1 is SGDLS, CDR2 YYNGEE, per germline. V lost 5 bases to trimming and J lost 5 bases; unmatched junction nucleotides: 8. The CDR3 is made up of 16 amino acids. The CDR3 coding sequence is TGTGCCAGCAGTGACCGGGGACTAGCGGAAACCGGGGAGCTGTTTTTT. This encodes CASSDRGLAETGELFF.

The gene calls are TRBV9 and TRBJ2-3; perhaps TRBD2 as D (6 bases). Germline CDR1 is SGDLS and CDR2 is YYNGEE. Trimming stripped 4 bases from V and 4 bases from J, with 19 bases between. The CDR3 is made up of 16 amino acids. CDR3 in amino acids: CASSPRMGGNADTQYF. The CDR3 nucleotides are TGTGCCAGCAGCCCGCGAATGGGCGGGAACGCAGATACGCAGTATTTT.

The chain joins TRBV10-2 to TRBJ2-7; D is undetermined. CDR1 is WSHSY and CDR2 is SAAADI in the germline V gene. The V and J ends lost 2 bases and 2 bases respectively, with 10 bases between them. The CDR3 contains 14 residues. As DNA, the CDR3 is TGCGCCAGCAGTGAGGGTCGCCCCCCCTACGAGCAGTACTTC. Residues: CASSEGRPPYEQYF.

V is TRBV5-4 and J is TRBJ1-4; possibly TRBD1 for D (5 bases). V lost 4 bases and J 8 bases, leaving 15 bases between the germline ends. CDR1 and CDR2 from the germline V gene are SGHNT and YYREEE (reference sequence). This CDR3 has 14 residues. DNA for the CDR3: TGTGCCAGCAGCGACTGGACCGGGGCAGAAAAACTGTTTTTT. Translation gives CASSDWTGAEKLFF.

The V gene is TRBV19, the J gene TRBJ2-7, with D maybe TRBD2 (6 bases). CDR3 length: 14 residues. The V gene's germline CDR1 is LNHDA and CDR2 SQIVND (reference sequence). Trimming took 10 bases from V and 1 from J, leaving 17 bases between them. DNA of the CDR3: TGTGCCAACCTTCAGGGACTTCGTTCCTACGAGCAGTACTTC. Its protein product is CANLQGLRSYEQYF.

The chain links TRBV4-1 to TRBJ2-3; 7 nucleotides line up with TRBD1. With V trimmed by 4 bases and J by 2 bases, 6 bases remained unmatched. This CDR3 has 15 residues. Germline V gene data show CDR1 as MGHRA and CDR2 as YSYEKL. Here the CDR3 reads CASSRTGDPTDTQYF. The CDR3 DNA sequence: TGCGCCAGCAGCCGGACAGGTGACCCCACAGATACGCAGTATTTT.

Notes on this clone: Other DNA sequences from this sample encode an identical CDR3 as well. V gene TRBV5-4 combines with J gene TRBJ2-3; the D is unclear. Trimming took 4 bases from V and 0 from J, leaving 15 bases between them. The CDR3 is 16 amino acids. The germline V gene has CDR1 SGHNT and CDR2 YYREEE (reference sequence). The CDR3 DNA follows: TGTGCCAGCAGCCTACAGCAGTTCCCCAGCACAGATACGCAGTATTTT. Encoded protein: CASSLQQFPSTDTQYF.

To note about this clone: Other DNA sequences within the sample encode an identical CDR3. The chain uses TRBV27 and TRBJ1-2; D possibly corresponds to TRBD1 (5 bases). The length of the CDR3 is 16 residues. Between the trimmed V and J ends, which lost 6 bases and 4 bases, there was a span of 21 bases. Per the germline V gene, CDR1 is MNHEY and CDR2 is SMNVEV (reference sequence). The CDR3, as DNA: TGTGCCAGCAGGCGGTCGACGGGGACTGGGTCCTATGGCTACACCTTC. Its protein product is CASRRSTGTGSYGYTF.

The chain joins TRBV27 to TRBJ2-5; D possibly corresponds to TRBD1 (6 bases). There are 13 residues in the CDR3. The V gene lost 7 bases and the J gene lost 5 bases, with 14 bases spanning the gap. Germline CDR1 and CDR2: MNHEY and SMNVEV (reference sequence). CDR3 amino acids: CASKEQGRETQYF. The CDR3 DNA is TGTGCCAGCAAAGAACAGGGTAGGGAGACCCAGTACTTC.

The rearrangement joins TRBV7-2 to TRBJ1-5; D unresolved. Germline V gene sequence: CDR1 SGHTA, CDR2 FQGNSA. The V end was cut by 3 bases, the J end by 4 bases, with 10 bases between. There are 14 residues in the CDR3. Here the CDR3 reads CASSFGPQNQPQHF. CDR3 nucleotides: TGTGCCAGCAGCTTTGGACCGCAAAATCAGCCCCAGCATTTT. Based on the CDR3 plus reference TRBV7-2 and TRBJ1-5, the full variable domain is GAGVSQSPSNKVTEKGKDVELRCDPISGHTALYWYRQSLGQGLEFLIYFQGNSAPDKSGLPSDRFSAERTGGSVSTLTIQRTQQEDSAVYLCASSFGPQNQPQHFGDGTRLSIL.

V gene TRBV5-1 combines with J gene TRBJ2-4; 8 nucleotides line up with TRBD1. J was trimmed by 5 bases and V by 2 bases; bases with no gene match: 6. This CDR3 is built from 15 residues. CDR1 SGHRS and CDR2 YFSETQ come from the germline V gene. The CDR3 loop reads CASSLGPDRENIQYF. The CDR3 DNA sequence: TGCGCCAGCAGCTTAGGCCCGGACAGGGAAAACATTCAGTACTTC.

The CDR3 DNA follows: TGTGCCAGCAGCCAGCGGTACGGTGGGAGCAATCAGCCCCAGCATTTT. This translates into CASSQRYGGSNQPQHF. The chain uses TRBV7-2 and TRBJ1-5, with unresolved D. This CDR3 comprises 16 residues. Germline lookup yields CDR1 SGHTA and CDR2 FQGNSA. V was shortened by 5 bases and J by 1 base, with 15 bases between the two germline ends.

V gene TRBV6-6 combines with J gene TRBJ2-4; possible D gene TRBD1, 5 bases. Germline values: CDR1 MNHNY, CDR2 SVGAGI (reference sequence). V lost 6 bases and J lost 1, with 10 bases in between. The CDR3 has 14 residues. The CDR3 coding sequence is TGTGCCAGCAGATTCAGGGCTGCCAAAAACATTCAGTACTTC. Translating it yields CASRFRAAKNIQYF.

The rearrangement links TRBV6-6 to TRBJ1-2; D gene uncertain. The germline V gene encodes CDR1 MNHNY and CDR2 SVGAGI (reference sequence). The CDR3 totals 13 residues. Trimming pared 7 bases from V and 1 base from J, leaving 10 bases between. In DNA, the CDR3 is TGTGCCAGCACCCCCGGGGTTAACTATGGCTACACCTTC. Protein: CASTPGVNYGYTF.

CDR3 DNA sequence: TGTGCCAGCAGCTTCAGCGGGGGGTTCTACAATGAGCAGTTCTTC. Translation gives CASSFSGGFYNEQFF. The chain has TRBV11-1 and TRBJ2-1; 9 bases match TRBD2. CDR3 length equals 15 residues. Germline V CDR1 and CDR2: SGHAT, FQDESV (reference sequence). Trimming at V came to 3 bases and at J to 3 bases, leaving 3 bases not matched to a gene.